This TCR beta chain was documented in a study of shared clonotypes between healthy human individuals. Method: immunoSEQ multiplex PCR; TCRdb's copy keeps in-frame clones and lacks some. The sample consists of 750,000 to 1,000,000 clones, 80% to 95% of them appearing once. Positively selected for CCR7, the CD45RO-negative cells used as naive CD8 cells excluded terminally differentiated effector memory CD45RA+ cells. The specimen sequenced was naive CD8+ T cells sorted from blood. This receptor was identified in a man aged 30 to 39 in good health.

The CDR3 region is CASGRAADGEQFF. The DNA for the CDR3 is TGTGCCAGCGGCAGGGCTGCCGACGGGGAGCAGTTCTTC. The chain is built from TRBV9 and TRBJ2-1; a weak D match, TRBD1 (5 bases). Trimming pared 7 bases from V and 10 bases from J, leaving 18 bases between. The CDR3 runs to 13 residues. CDR1 and CDR2 (germline): SGDLS, YYNGEE.